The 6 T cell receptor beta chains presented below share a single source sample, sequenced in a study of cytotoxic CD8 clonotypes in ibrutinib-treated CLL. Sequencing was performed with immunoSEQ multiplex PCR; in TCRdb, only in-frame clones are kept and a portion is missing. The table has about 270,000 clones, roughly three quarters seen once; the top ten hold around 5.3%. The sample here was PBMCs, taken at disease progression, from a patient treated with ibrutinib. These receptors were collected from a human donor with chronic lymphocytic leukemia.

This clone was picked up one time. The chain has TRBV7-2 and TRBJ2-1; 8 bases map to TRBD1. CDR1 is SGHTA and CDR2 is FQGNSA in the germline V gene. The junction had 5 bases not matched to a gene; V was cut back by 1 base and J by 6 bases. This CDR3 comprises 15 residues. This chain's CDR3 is CASSLGDRRFNEQFF. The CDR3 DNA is TGTGCCAGCAGCTTAGGGGACAGGCGGTTCAATGAGCAGTTCTTC.

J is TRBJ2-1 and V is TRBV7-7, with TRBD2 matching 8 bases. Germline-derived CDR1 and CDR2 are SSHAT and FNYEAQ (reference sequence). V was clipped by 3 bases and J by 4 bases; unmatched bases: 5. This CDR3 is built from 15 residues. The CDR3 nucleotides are TGTGCCAGCAGCTTTGGGGGACTAGGGTACAATGAGCAGTTCTTC. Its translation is CASSFGGLGYNEQFF.

CDR3 loop: CASSIWGQGAAGELFF. CDR3 nucleotide sequence: TGTGCCAGTAGTATATGGGGACAGGGGGCCGCCGGGGAGCTGTTTTTT. V usage is TRBV19 and J usage is TRBJ2-2; 12 positions match TRBD1. CDR1 is LNHDA and CDR2 is SQIVND in the germline V gene (reference sequence). V lost 2 bases to trimming and J lost 6 bases; unmatched junction nucleotides: 4. This CDR3 spans 16 amino acids.

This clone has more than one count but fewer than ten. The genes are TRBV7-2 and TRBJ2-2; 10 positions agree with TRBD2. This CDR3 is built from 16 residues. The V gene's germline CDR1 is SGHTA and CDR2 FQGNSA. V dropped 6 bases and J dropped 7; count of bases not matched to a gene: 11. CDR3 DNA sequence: TGTGCCAGCAGGCCTACACTAGCGGGATTGAACGGGGAGCTGTTTTTT. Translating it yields CASRPTLAGLNGELFF.

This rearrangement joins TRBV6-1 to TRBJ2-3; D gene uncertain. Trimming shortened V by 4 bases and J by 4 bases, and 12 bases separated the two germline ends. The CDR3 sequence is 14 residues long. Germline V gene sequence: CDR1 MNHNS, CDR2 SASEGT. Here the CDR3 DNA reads TGTGCCAGCAGTGGCTTGGGGAAGGCAGATACGCAGTATTTT. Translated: CASSGLGKADTQYF.

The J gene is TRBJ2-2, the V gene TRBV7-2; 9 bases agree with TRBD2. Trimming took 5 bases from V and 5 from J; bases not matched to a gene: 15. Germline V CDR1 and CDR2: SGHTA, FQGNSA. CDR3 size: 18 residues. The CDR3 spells CASSPFPPLAGWTGELFF. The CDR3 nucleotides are TGTGCCAGCAGCCCCTTCCCCCCACTAGCGGGTTGGACCGGGGAGCTGTTTTTT.